Following are 19 T cell receptor beta chains from one sample sequenced in a study of CD8 T cell repertoires and HIV-1 epitope variants. Some clones are missing from TCRdb's copy, which holds only in-frame ones; the method was immunoSEQ multiplex PCR. The sample records several thousand clones, around 62% being singletons. Antigens of these TCRs are unknown. The sample taken for sequencing was cultured CD8+ T cells derived from PBMCs. The receptors come from a male donor with HIV.

The chain couples TRBV9 to TRBJ2-5; 7 bases align to TRBD2. J gave up 6 bases and V 3 bases, and 11 bases lay outside the gene matches. Per the germline V gene, CDR1 is SGDLS and CDR2 is YYNGEE. The CDR3 has 15 amino acids. In nucleotides, the CDR3 is TGTGCCAGCAGCGGCCGGGACTATGAGCGGCAGACCCAGTACTTC. As protein: CASSGRDYERQTQYF.

J is TRBJ2-5 and V is TRBV4-3; 7 nucleotides match TRBD2. CDR1 LGHNA and CDR2 YSLEER come from the germline V gene. This CDR3 is built from 15 residues. V was clipped by 0 bases and J by 4 bases; unmatched bases: 5. CDR3 loop: CASSQDLSSGETQYF. CDR3 coding DNA: TGCGCCAGCAGCCAAGATCTTTCTAGCGGAGAGACCCAGTACTTC.

A few counts support this clone. The chain has TRBV5-1 and TRBJ2-7, with D possibly TRBD1 on 5 matching bases. Germline V gives CDR1 SGHRS, CDR2 YFSETQ. Between the trimmed V and J ends, which lost 0 bases and 4 bases, there was a span of 11 bases. CDR3 length equals 14 residues. This chain's CDR3 is CASSLEGMEYEQYF. The CDR3 bases are TGCGCCAGCAGCTTGGAGGGGATGGAATACGAGCAGTACTTC.

The J gene is TRBJ1-2, the V gene TRBV5-5, with D hard to call. CDR1 is SGHKS and CDR2 is YYEKEE in the germline V gene (reference sequence). Trimming cost V 0 bases and J 0 bases, with 12 bases left between them. This CDR3 region has 16 residues. The CDR3 sequence: CASSLDGGGTNYGYTF. CDR3 in DNA: TGTGCCAGCAGCTTGGACGGCGGCGGGACTAACTATGGCTACACCTTC. The variable domain in full, completed from reference TRBV5-5 and TRBJ1-2, reads DAGVTQSPTHLIKTRGQQVTLRCSPISGHKSVSWYQQVLGQGPQFIFQYYEKEERGRGNFPDRFSARQFPNYSSELNVNALLLGDSALYLCASSLDGGGTNYGYTFGSGTRLTVV.

The CDR3 loop is CASSLDGGASNEQFF. Here the CDR3 DNA reads TGCGCCAGCAGCCTCGACGGGGGGGCCTCGAATGAGCAGTTCTTC. The rearrangement joins TRBV4-1 to TRBJ2-1; TRBD2 matches 8 bases. Germline assignment: CDR1 MGHRA and CDR2 YSYEKL. This CDR3 spans 15 amino acids. The V gene end was trimmed by 4 bases and the J gene end by 7 bases; junction bases not matched to a gene: 9.

CDR3 in amino acids: CASSLEDSLVSSYNEQFF. CDR3 nucleotides: TGTGCCAGCAGCTTAGAAGACTCGTTGGTATCATCCTACAATGAGCAGTTCTTC. This sequence joins TRBV11-1 and TRBJ2-1; D remains unclear. The CDR3 length is 18 residues. Germline V gene lookup returns CDR1 SGHAT and CDR2 FQDESV (reference sequence). V dropped 1 base and J dropped 1 base, with 17 bases sitting between them.

V gene TRBV28 combines with J gene TRBJ1-4, with a possible D match to TRBD1 (5 bases). Trimming left V 6 bases short and J 7 bases short, with 18 bases between. In germline, CDR1 is MDHEN, CDR2 SYDVKM. The CDR3 has 15 residues. DNA for the CDR3: TGTGCCAGCAGGTTCATACAGGCCCCCGGTGAAAAACTGTTTTTT. The encoded protein is CASRFIQAPGEKLFF.

This clone was seen only a few times. This rearrangement joins TRBV5-8 to TRBJ1-1, with a weak D call TRBD1 (6 bases). The CDR3 is made up of 12 amino acids. V gave up 2 bases and J gave up 6 bases, with 8 bases separating them. Germline-derived CDR1 and CDR2 are SGHTS and YDEGEE. CDR3 in amino acids: CASSFEGAEAFF. The CDR3 DNA reads as TGTGCCAGCAGCTTCGAGGGGGCTGAAGCTTTCTTT.

This clone has a handful of counts. The chain is built from TRBV15 and TRBJ1-2, with D perhaps matching TRBD1 (5 bases). V was clipped by 1 base and J by 3 bases, with 12 bases between them. Germline assignment: CDR1 LNHNV and CDR2 YYDKDF (reference sequence). CDR3 size: 15 residues. The CDR3 nucleotides are TGTGCCACCAGCAGAGCGGGGGATGGAGACTATGGCTACACCTTC. Protein sequence: CATSRAGDGDYGYTF.

This clone was seen a handful of times. The chain couples TRBV7-3 to TRBJ2-2; the D gene is possibly TRBD1 (5 bases). The germline V and J ends were trimmed by 6 bases and 7 bases, with 15 bases remaining between them. The length of the CDR3 is 14 residues. Germline CDR1 and CDR2: SGHTA and FQGTGA. The CDR3: CASSEWQGNGELFF. CDR3 DNA: TGTGCCAGCAGTGAGTGGCAGGGAAACGGGGAGCTGTTTTTT.

V gene TRBV7-6 combines with J gene TRBJ2-1; D may be TRBD1 (5 bases). The CDR3 is 13 residues long. Per germline, CDR1 SGHVS and CDR2 FNYEAQ. With 2 bases removed from V and 9 bases from J, the gap between germline ends came to 11 bases. The CDR3 nucleotides are TGTGCCAGCAGCTTAATGTGGGGCGGTGAGCAGTTCTTC. Encoded protein: CASSLMWGGEQFF.

This chain uses TRBV7-2 with TRBJ2-7, with 7 bases lining up with TRBD1. Germline V gives CDR1 SGHTA, CDR2 FQGNSA. The V segment lost 1 base and the J segment 1 base; nucleotides outside the gene matches: 1. This CDR3 has 14 residues. CDR3 loop: CASSLVGQSYEQYF. CDR3 in DNA: TGTGCCAGCAGCTTAGTGGGACAGTCCTACGAGCAGTACTTC.

The CDR3 DNA sequence: TGTGCCAGCAGCTTAACTACAGGGGACTTCTACGAGCAGTACTTC. Protein: CASSLTTGDFYEQYF. The rearrangement joins TRBV7-2 to TRBJ2-7, with D perhaps TRBD1 (7 bases). The CDR3 contains 15 residues. Trimming took off 2 bases at V and 3 bases at J, with 14 bases between the two ends. Germline loops: CDR1 SGHTA, CDR2 FQGNSA.

This rearrangement joins TRBV5-4 to TRBJ2-1; the match to TRBD2 covers 7 bases. The V and J ends lost 1 base and 9 bases, in that order; junction bases with no gene match: 7. Looked up from germline, CDR1 is SGHNT and CDR2 is YYREEE (reference sequence). The CDR3 length is 14 residues. CDR3 sequence (DNA): TGTGCCAGCAGCTTGACCAGCGGGGTAGGTGAGCAGTTCTTC. Translating it yields CASSLTSGVGEQFF.

V gene TRBV15 combines with J gene TRBJ1-5; 7 bases are shared with TRBD1. Germline V gene lookup returns CDR1 LNHNV and CDR2 YYDKDF (reference sequence). J lost 5 bases, V lost 0 bases, and 4 bases had no gene match. This CDR3 has 15 amino acids. The CDR3 coding sequence is TGTGCCACCAGCAGAGATGACAGGGTAGATCAGCCCCAGCATTTT. This gives the protein CATSRDDRVDQPQHF. Based on the CDR3 plus reference TRBV15 and TRBJ1-5, the full variable domain is DAMVIQNPRYQVTQFGKPVTLSCSQTLNHNVMYWYQQKSSQAPKLLFHYYDKDFNNEADTPDNFQSRRPNTSFCFLDIRSPGLGDTAMYLCATSRDDRVDQPQHFGDGTRLSIL.

The chain has TRBV7-9 and TRBJ2-5; no firm D call. In germline, CDR1 is SEHNR, CDR2 FQNEAQ (reference sequence). The CDR3 covers 15 residues. The V gene lost 5 bases and the J gene lost 0 bases, with 13 bases spanning the gap. CDR3 in DNA: TGTGCCAGCAGCCTAGGTGGCAGCTACCAAGAGACCCAGTACTTC. Translating gives CASSLGGSYQETQYF.

This clone was recorded only once. This chain joins TRBV29-1 and TRBJ1-2, with 9 bases that match TRBD1. This CDR3 spans 13 amino acids. V dropped 4 bases and J dropped 8; count of bases not matched to a gene: 8. CDR1 is SQVTM, CDR2 ANQGSEA, per germline. CDR3 sequence (DNA): TGCAGCGTTGGGACAGGGGCCTCTAAAGGCTACACCTTC. Translated, it gives CSVGTGASKGYTF.

The CDR3 DNA reads TGTGCCAGCAGCTTAGAGTCTAGCGGGATTTCAGATACGCAGTATTTT. Translated, it gives CASSLESSGISDTQYF. The J gene is TRBJ2-3, the V gene TRBV7-8; 9 bases fit TRBD2. Germline CDR1 is SGHVS and CDR2 is FQNEAQ. CDR3 length equals 16 residues. V shed 1 base, J shed 4 bases, and the junction held 6 bases outside the gene matches. The whole variable domain, remainder taken from reference TRBV7-8 and TRBJ2-3, is GAGVSQSPRYKVAKRGQDVALRCDPISGHVSLFWYQQALGQGPEFLTYFQNEAQLDKSGLPSDRFFAERPEGSVSTLKIQRTQQEDSAVYLCASSLESSGISDTQYFGPGTRLTVL.

The rearrangement joins TRBV27 to TRBJ1-1, with D possibly TRBD1 on 6 matching bases. The V gene's germline CDR1 is MNHEY and CDR2 SMNVEV (reference sequence). CDR3 length: 14 residues. V was shortened by 3 bases and J by 1 base, with 9 bases between the two germline ends. CDR3 protein: CASSFDRPNTEAFF. CDR3 bases: TGTGCCAGCAGTTTCGACAGGCCGAACACTGAAGCTTTCTTT.